Below, one TCR beta chain is given with its context. The sample is drawn from a study of blood T cell repertoires in COVID-19. About the research overall: Nucleic acid was either cDNA or gDNA, and it came from T cells, B-cell-depleted T cells, or PBMCs.

The authors' processing: Cell counts per sample came from amplifying reference gene primers. This table comes from immunoSEQ multiplex PCR, and its TCRdb copy is limited to in-frame clones, with some not included. V, J and clone size reflect that table, while D and trimming were determined from the DNA. The sample yields 400,000 to 450,000 clones, 80% to 95% seen once. The study assigned cohorts using participant-reported clinical history. CDR3 length equals 12 residues. Germline CDR1 MDHEN, CDR2 SYDVKM. V was pared by 8 bases and J by 4 bases, with 11 bases between. The origin of this receptor is a man between 18 and 35 years old who had recovered from COVID-19. The specimen sequenced was PBMCs or T cells enriched from blood (not recorded which). J is TRBJ1-2 and V is TRBV28; D unresolved. The CDR3 nucleotides are TGTGCCAGCTCGCTTCCGGTCTATGGCTACACCTTC. It encodes CASSLPVYGYTF.